These 23 T cell receptor beta chains originate from one sample sequenced in a study of STAT5B mutations in CD4+ large granular lymphocyte leukemia. The assay was immunoSEQ multiplex PCR, and TCRdb's table has in-frame clones only and misses some. The table lists about 21,000 clones, around 75% of them singletons. The sample consisted of CD4+ T cells from blood buffy coats. These receptors originate from a human donor in good health.

The V gene is TRBV28, the J gene TRBJ2-7, with a weak D call TRBD2 (6 bases). Germline values: CDR1 MDHEN, CDR2 SYDVKM. CDR3 size: 13 residues. V lost 7 bases and J 4 bases, leaving 14 bases between the germline ends. The CDR3 loop reads CASTGGVPYEQYF. The CDR3 DNA is TGTGCCAGCACAGGCGGGGTTCCTTACGAGCAGTACTTC.

This chain links TRBV5-4 with TRBJ2-1; 9 bases line up with TRBD2. The CDR3 is made up of 15 amino acids. V trimming: 4 bases; J trimming: 4 bases; junction bases outside the gene matches: 6. The germline V gene has CDR1 SGHNT and CDR2 YYREEE (reference sequence). This CDR3 is CASSLAGSRYNEQFF. In nucleotides, the CDR3 is TGTGCCAGCAGCCTAGCGGGGTCACGGTACAATGAGCAGTTCTTC.

In this sample, this clone turned up once. The genes are TRBV7-9 and TRBJ2-7, with 10 bases that match TRBD2. Per germline, CDR1 SEHNR and CDR2 FQNEAQ (reference sequence). The CDR3 is 15 amino acids. V trimming: 4 bases; J trimming: 6 bases; junction bases outside the gene matches: 9. The CDR3 bases are TGTGCCAGCAGCTCTTCACTAGCGGGAAAGCTCGAGCAGTACTTC. Amino acid sequence: CASSSSLAGKLEQYF.

V usage is TRBV5-1 and J usage is TRBJ1-2, with D perhaps matching TRBD1 (5 bases). Germline V CDR1 and CDR2: SGHRS, YFSETQ. V lost 0 bases, J lost 7 bases, and 22 bases lay in between. This CDR3 has 17 amino acids. In DNA form, the CDR3 reads TGCGCCAGCAGCTTGGCGGGAGCCGGGGCAGGGACCCCTGGCTACACCTTC. This encodes CASSLAGAGAGTPGYTF.

This sequence joins TRBV7-9 and TRBJ2-7, with 9 bases matching TRBD1. The J segment lost 7 bases and the V segment lost 7 bases, leaving 14 bases of the junction unmatched. The CDR3 has 15 residues. Germline V gene data show CDR1 as SEHNR and CDR2 as FQNEAQ (reference sequence). CDR3 protein: CASTHGQGTIEEQYF. CDR3 in DNA: TGTGCCAGCACCCATGGACAGGGGACGATAGAAGAGCAGTACTTC. The full variable domain, in which reference TRBV7-9 and TRBJ2-7 provide the parts outside the CDR3, is DTGVSQNPRHKITKRGQNVTFRCDPISEHNRLYWYRQTLGQGPEFLTYFQNEAQLEKSRLLSDRFSAERPKGSFSTLEIQRTEQGDSAMYLCASTHGQGTIEEQYFGPGTRLTVT.

The gene calls are TRBV5-5 and TRBJ2-3; 10 nucleotides align to TRBD1. Per germline, CDR1 SGHKS and CDR2 YYEKEE (reference sequence). This CDR3 contains 19 residues. The ends lost 5 bases at V and 0 bases at J; junction bases unmatched: 15. CDR3 loop: CASSQPGQGLGISTDTQYF. CDR3 DNA sequence: TGTGCCAGCAGTCAACCGGGACAGGGGTTGGGGATAAGCACAGATACGCAGTATTTT.

The chain is built from TRBV7-8 and TRBJ1-1; D is uncertain. V dropped 3 bases and J dropped 2 bases, with 10 bases sitting between them. CDR3 length: 14 amino acids. Germline V gene sequence: CDR1 SGHVS, CDR2 FQNEAQ. The CDR3 coding sequence is TGTGCCAGCAGCTTGGCAGGCGCTAACACTGAAGCTTTCTTT. Translated, it gives CASSLAGANTEAFF.

V is TRBV11-3 and J is TRBJ2-1; 9 nucleotides align to TRBD1. Germline CDR1 is SGHNT and CDR2 is YENEEA. After removal of 5 bases from V and 5 bases from J, the junction contained 10 bases not matched to a gene. There are 16 residues in the CDR3. DNA of the CDR3: TGTGCCAGCAGCCAAGGACAGGGGTCGTTTGACAATGAGCAGTTCTTC. It codes for CASSQGQGSFDNEQFF.

The chain employs TRBV27 and TRBJ1-6, with D uncertain. The CDR3 length is 14 residues. Per germline, CDR1 MNHEY and CDR2 SMNVEV (reference sequence). Trimming cost V 4 bases and J 7 bases, with 11 bases left between them. CDR3 sequence: CASSSPPRNSPLHF. The CDR3 nucleotides read TGTGCCAGCAGTTCACCCCCCAGGAATTCACCCCTCCACTTT.

This chain links TRBV10-3 with TRBJ1-2; D possibly corresponds to TRBD1 (6 bases). This CDR3 has 14 residues. V was pared by 2 bases and J by 5 bases, with 12 bases between. Germline CDR1 reads ENHRY; CDR2 reads SYGVKD. The CDR3 nucleotides are TGTGCCATCAGTGAGCCGGGACAAAGTTATGGCTACACCTTC. Its protein product is CAISEPGQSYGYTF.

The V gene is TRBV14, the J gene TRBJ1-2, with 10 bases lining up with TRBD1. V lost 1 base, J lost 4 bases, and 3 bases stayed unmatched. The CDR3 has 15 amino acids. CDR1 is SGHDN and CDR2 is FVKESK in the germline V gene. For the CDR3, the DNA is TGTGCCAGCAGCCAAGCGGGGACAGGGGCCTATGGCTACACCTTC. It encodes CASSQAGTGAYGYTF.

The genes are TRBV19 and TRBJ1-1, with 7 nucleotides matching TRBD1. Germline V lookup: CDR1 LNHDA, CDR2 SQIVND (reference sequence). J was trimmed by 3 bases and V by 5 bases; bases with no gene match: 9. This CDR3 comprises 15 residues. CDR3 in DNA: TGTGCCAGTAGTGGTGCAGGGGGGTCATACACTGAAGCTTTCTTT. This gives the protein CASSGAGGSYTEAFF.

This clone was observed once. The chain recombines TRBV6-5 with TRBJ2-1, with 7 bases that match TRBD2. The length of the CDR3 is 15 residues. In germline, CDR1 is MNHEY, CDR2 SVGAGI. V shed 6 bases, J shed 9 bases, and the junction held 14 bases outside the gene matches. The CDR3 nucleotides read TGTGCCAGCAGCAATCCGAGACTAGCTCTCGGTGAGCAGTTCTTC. This gives the protein CASSNPRLALGEQFF.

The gene calls are TRBV6-5 and TRBJ2-1; a weak D match, TRBD2 (6 bases). Trimming took 0 bases from V and 4 from J, leaving 13 bases between them. Germline V gene data show CDR1 as MNHEY and CDR2 as SVGAGI. This CDR3 region has 16 residues. DNA of the CDR3: TGTGCCAGCAGTTACTCGGCGGCAGGGACTTACAATGAGCAGTTCTTC. Translation: CASSYSAAGTYNEQFF.

This clone was counted a few times. The chain's CDR3 is CASSLGPGVNTEAFF. The CDR3 DNA sequence: TGTGCCAGCAGCTTAGGTCCGGGGGTGAACACTGAAGCTTTCTTT. The rearrangement links TRBV7-9 to TRBJ1-1; D is perhaps TRBD1 (5 bases). The CDR3 length is 15 residues. The V end was cut by 1 base, the J end by 0 bases, with 9 bases between. Germline V CDR1 and CDR2: SEHNR, FQNEAQ (reference sequence).

The rearrangement joins TRBV28 to TRBJ2-3; the match to TRBD1 covers 7 bases. CDR1 and CDR2 (germline): MDHEN, SYDVKM. V shed 10 bases and J 9 bases; nucleotides not matched to a gene: 10. CDR3 length equals 12 residues. CDR3 sequence reads: CATSPSGQTQYF. In DNA, the CDR3 is TGTGCCACCTCTCCCTCGGGACAGACGCAGTATTTT.

This clone showed up just a few times. The chain links TRBV27 to TRBJ2-3; D possibly corresponds to TRBD2 (6 bases). Germline V gene data show CDR1 as MNHEY and CDR2 as SMNVEV (reference sequence). CDR3 length equals 13 residues. Trimming took 7 bases from V and 6 from J, leaving 14 bases between them. The CDR3 sequence: CASTYSSGDTQYF. The CDR3 coding sequence is TGTGCCAGCACCTATTCGAGCGGGGATACGCAGTATTTT.

This clone was observed a handful of times. The chain recombines TRBV7-9 with TRBJ1-1; the D is unclear. CDR1 is SEHNR and CDR2 is FQNEAQ in the germline V gene (reference sequence). This CDR3 region has 14 residues. Trimming removed 3 bases from V and 0 bases from J, with 8 bases in between. CDR3 sequence reads: CASSFWSLNTEAFF. CDR3 in DNA: TGTGCCAGCAGCTTTTGGTCCCTGAACACTGAAGCTTTCTTT.

The rearrangement links TRBV11-3 to TRBJ2-5; 7 bases match TRBD2. This CDR3 is 14 amino acids long. Germline values: CDR1 SGHNT, CDR2 YENEEA. The V and J ends lost 7 bases and 7 bases, in that order; junction bases with no gene match: 12. CDR3 coding DNA: TGTGCCAGCACCCTTGACCGGTCGGGGGGGACCCAGTACTTC. Amino acid sequence: CASTLDRSGGTQYF.

The chain couples TRBV11-3 to TRBJ2-2; D tentatively reads TRBD1 or TRBD2 (5 bases each). The V gene's germline CDR1 is SGHNT and CDR2 YENEEA. V lost 2 bases and J 4 bases, leaving 11 bases between the germline ends. The CDR3 loop spans 15 amino acids. CDR3 sequence: CASSLIGTGTGELFF. The CDR3 DNA follows: TGTGCCAGCAGCTTAATCGGGACCGGCACCGGGGAGCTGTTTTTT.

This chain connects TRBV19 to TRBJ2-1; 10 bases line up with TRBD2. The germline CDR1 and CDR2 sequences are LNHDA and SQIVND (reference sequence). There are 16 residues in the CDR3. V lost 6 bases to trimming and J lost 0 bases; unmatched junction nucleotides: 5. The CDR3 protein is CASRPGLASSYNEQFF. The CDR3, as DNA: TGTGCCAGTAGACCGGGACTAGCGAGCTCCTACAATGAGCAGTTCTTC.

The V gene is TRBV7-9, the J gene TRBJ1-4; perhaps TRBD1 as D (5 bases). CDR3 length equals 13 residues. Trimming cost V 4 bases and J 6 bases, with 9 bases left between them. Germline V gives CDR1 SEHNR, CDR2 FQNEAQ (reference sequence). The CDR3 DNA sequence: TGTGCCAGCAGCTCTGGGGGGGATGAAAAACTGTTTTTT. Translation: CASSSGGDEKLFF.

The rearrangement uses TRBV5-1 and TRBJ1-1, with 12 bases matching TRBD1. Losses at the gene ends were 6 bases for V and 5 bases for J; bases not matched to a gene: 5. Germline V lookup: CDR1 SGHRS, CDR2 YFSETQ. CDR3 size: 14 residues. CDR3 in amino acids: CASTSGQGATEAFF. In DNA form, the CDR3 reads TGCGCCAGCACCTCGGGACAGGGGGCGACTGAAGCTTTCTTT.